This TCR beta chain was obtained from a study of CD8+CD57+ T cells in acquired aplastic anemia. Study background: The DNA of sorted CD4+ and CD8+ cells averaged roughly 3.2 ug. Study-level points and caveats: Patients versus controls showed no significant CD8+ Simpson's diversity difference.

The CDR3 spans 13 residues. The V gene lost 4 bases and the J gene lost 9 bases, with 13 bases spanning the gap. CDR3 and TCR beta VDJ profiling relied on a genomic DNA template. A single record per CDR3 protein comes from TCRdb applying MiXCR to the reads. The profile covers 150,000 to 200,000 distinct CDR3 sequences, with roughly 43% appearing a single time and 1.1% taken by the ten largest. This clonotype was seen ten or more times. What it recognizes is unknown. Sequencing was done on patients that had shown CD8+CD57+ cell expansion by flow cytometry. All patients had severe acquired aplastic anemia. Patients had received no therapy at the time of blood sampling.

The receptor's source is a human donor with aplastic anemia. Material for sequencing was sorted CD4+, CD8+, or CD8+CD57+ T cells (not recorded which) from PBMCs. The chain links TRBV12-3 or TRBV12-4 to TRBJ2-1; D is ambiguous. The CDR3 bases are TGTGCCAGCAGTTGGACGACGGCAGGTGAGCAGTTCTTC. Translated, it gives CASSWTTAGEQFF.